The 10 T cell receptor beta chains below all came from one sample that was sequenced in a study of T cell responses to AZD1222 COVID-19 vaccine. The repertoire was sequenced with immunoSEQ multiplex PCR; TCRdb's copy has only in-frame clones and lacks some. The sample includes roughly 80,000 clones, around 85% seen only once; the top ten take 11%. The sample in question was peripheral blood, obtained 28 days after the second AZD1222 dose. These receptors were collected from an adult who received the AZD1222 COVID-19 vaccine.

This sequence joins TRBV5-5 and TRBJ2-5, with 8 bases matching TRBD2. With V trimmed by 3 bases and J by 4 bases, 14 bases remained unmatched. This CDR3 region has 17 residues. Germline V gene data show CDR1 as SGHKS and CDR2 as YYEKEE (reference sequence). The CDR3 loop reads CASSSSFGGAGGETQYF. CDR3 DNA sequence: TGTGCCAGCAGCTCCTCTTTCGGGGGGGCCGGAGGAGAGACCCAGTACTTC.

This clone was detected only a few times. For the CDR3, the DNA is TGCGCCAGCAGCCAAGATCCGAACTCTGGAAACACCATATATTTT. This translates into CASSQDPNSGNTIYF. This chain uses TRBV4-1 with TRBJ1-3; no clear D. The germline CDR1 and CDR2 sequences are MGHRA and YSYEKL. Trimming shortened V by 0 bases and J by 0 bases, and 6 bases separated the two germline ends. This CDR3 is 15 amino acids long.

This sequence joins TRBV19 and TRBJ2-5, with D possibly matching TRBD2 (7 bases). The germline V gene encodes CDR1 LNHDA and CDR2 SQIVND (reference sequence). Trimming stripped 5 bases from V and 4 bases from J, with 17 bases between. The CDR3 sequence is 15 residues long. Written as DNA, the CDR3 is TGTGCCAGTAGTGCGAAAAGGGGGGGTTCAGAGACCCAGTACTTC. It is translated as CASSAKRGGSETQYF. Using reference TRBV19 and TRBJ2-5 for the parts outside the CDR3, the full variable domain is DGGITQSPKYLFRKEGQNVTLSCEQNLNHDAMYWYRQDPGQGLRLIYYSQIVNDFQKGDIAEGYSVSREKKESFPLTVTSAQKNPTAFYLCASSAKRGGSETQYFGPGTRLLVL.

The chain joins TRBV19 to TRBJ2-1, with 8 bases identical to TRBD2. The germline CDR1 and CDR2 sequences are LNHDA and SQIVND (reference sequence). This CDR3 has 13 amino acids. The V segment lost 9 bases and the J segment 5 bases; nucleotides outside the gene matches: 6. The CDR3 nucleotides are TGTGCCAGGAAGCCGGGAGGGCACAATGAGCAGTTCTTC. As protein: CARKPGGHNEQFF. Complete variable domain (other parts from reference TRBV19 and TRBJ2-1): DGGITQSPKYLFRKEGQNVTLSCEQNLNHDAMYWYRQDPGQGLRLIYYSQIVNDFQKGDIAEGYSVSREKKESFPLTVTSAQKNPTAFYLCARKPGGHNEQFFGPGTRLTVL.

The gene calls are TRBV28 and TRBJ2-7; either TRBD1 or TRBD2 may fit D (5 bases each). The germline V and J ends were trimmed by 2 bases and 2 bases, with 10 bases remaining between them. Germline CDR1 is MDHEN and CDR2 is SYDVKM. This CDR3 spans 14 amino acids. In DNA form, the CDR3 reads TGTGCCAGCAGTTTAGGGGACCGACCCTACGAGCAGTACTTC. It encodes CASSLGDRPYEQYF.

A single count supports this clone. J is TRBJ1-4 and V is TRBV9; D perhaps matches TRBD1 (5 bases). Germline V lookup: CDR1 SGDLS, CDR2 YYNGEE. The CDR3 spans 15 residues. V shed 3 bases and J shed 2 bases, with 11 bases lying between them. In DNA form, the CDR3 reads TGTGCCAGCAGCGGGTCGGGGGTTACTAATGAAAAACTGTTTTTT. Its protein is CASSGSGVTNEKLFF.

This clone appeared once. The CDR3 nucleotides read TGTGCCAGCAGCCAGGGGGCCGGGGAATCACCCCTCCACTTT. It encodes CASSQGAGESPLHF. This chain joins TRBV14 and TRBJ1-6, with D tentatively TRBD1 (6 bases). The CDR3 length is 14 residues. CDR1 and CDR2 (germline): SGHDN, FVKESK. V was pared by 3 bases and J by 10 bases, with 13 bases between. The whole variable domain, remainder taken from reference TRBV14 and TRBJ1-6, is EAGVTQFPSHSVIEKGQTVTLRCDPISGHDNLYWYRRVMGKEIKFLLHFVKESKQDESGMPNNRFLAERTGGTYSTLKVQPAELEDSGVYFCASSQGAGESPLHFGNGTRLTVT.

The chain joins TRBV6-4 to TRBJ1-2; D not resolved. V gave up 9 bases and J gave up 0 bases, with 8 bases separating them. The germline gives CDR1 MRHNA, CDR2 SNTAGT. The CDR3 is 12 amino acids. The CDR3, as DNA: TGTGCCAGTAGGTCAGCTAACTATGGCTACACCTTC. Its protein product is CASRSANYGYTF.

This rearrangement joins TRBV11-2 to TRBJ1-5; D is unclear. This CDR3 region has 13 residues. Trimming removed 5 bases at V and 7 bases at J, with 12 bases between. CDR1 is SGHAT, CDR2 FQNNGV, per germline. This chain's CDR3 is CASSVRTAQPQHF. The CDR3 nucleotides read TGTGCCAGCAGCGTACGGACTGCGCAGCCCCAGCATTTT.

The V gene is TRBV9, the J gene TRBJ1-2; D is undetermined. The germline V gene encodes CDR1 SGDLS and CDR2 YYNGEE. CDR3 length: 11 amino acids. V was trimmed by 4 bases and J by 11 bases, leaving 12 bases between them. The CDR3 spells CASSLTTDYTF. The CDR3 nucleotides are TGTGCCAGCAGCTTAACGACTGATTACACCTTC.